These T cell receptor beta chains were read from a single sample in a study of blood T cell repertoires in COVID-19. Produced via immunoSEQ multiplex PCR; TCRdb's table is partial and in-frame only. This table holds roughly 250,000 clones, approximately 79% found once. Material: peripheral blood. The receptors derive from a middle-aged woman with active or convalescent COVID-19. CDR3s leave out the opening cysteine and the closing phenylalanine or tryptophan.

J	V	CDR3
TRBJ1-5	TRBV7-2	ASSQGSNQPQH
TRBJ2-5	TRBV5-1	ASSLGTVGETQY
TRBJ1-2	TRBV19	ASSLQGGGYGYT
TRBJ2-7	TRBV5-6	ASSLRRRNVYEQY
TRBJ2-1	TRBV7-6	ASSLASSYSSYNEQF
TRBJ1-2	TRBV5-6	ASSLTGGATNYGYT
TRBJ1-1	TRBV10-3	AISVGGGAF
TRBJ2-2	TRBV11-1	ASSLSGTGATGELF
TRBJ1-3	TRBV11-2	ASSLVGGSGNTIY
TRBJ2-7	TRBV7-2	ASSRRSGGSSYEQY